The entry below gives a single TCR beta chain sequence along with its context. Its cognate antigen is unknown. The table came from immunoSEQ multiplex PCR; TCRdb's copy has only in-frame clones and leaves some out. The sample yields around 2,000,000 clones, approximately 94% seen once. The V end was cut by 4 bases, the J end by 1 base, with 10 bases between. The CDR3 covers 14 residues. CDR1 and CDR2 (germline): MDHEN, SYDVKM. CD45RO-negative, CCR7-positively selected cells formed the naive CD8 fraction, excluding terminally differentiated effector memory CD45RA+ cells. This entry comes from a study of shared clonotypes between healthy human individuals. Study-level results: The rarefaction results pointed to incomplete sorted-subset sequencing despite large depth.

The sample consisted of naive CD8+ T cells from PBMCs. The receptor comes from a man aged 18 to 35 in good health. Some clones in this sample may be carry-over from other donors' samples. The chain links TRBV28 to TRBJ1-1; D ambiguous. This CDR3 is CASSSGGPNTEAFF. The CDR3 nucleotides are TGTGCCAGCAGTTCGGGCGGTCCGAACACTGAAGCTTTCTTT. The entire variable domain, with the rest obtained from reference TRBV28 and TRBJ1-1, is as follows: DVKVTQSSRYLVKRTGEKVFLECVQDMDHENMFWYRQDPGLGLRLIYFSYDVKMKEKGDIPEGYSVSREKKERFSLILESASTNQTSMYLCASSSGGPNTEAFFGQGTRLTVV.